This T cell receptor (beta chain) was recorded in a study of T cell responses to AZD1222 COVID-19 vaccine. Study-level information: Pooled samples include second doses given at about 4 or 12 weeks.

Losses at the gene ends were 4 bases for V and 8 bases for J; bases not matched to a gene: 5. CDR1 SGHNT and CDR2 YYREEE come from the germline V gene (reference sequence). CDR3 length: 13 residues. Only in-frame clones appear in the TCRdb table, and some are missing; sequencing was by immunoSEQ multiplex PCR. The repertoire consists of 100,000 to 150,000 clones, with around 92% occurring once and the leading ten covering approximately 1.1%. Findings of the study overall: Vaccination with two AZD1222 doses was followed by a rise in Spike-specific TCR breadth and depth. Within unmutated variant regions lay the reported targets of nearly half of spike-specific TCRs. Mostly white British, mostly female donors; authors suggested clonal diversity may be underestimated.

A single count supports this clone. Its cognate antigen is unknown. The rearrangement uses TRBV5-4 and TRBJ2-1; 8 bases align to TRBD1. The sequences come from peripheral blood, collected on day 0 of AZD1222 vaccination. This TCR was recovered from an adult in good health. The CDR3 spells CASSGAGGDEQFF. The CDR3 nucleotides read TGTGCCAGCAGCGGGGCAGGGGGCGATGAGCAGTTCTTC.